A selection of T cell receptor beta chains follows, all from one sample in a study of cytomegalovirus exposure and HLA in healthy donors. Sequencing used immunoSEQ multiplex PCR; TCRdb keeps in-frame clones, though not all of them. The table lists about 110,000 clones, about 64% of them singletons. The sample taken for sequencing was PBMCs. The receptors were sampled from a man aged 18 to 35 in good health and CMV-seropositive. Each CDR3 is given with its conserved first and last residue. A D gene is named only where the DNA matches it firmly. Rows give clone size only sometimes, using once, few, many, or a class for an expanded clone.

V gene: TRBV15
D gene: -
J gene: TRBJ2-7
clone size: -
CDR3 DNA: TGTGCCACCAGCAGTGGGCCAAACCCCTGGGCCGAGCAGTACTTC
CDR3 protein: CATSSGPNPWAEQYF

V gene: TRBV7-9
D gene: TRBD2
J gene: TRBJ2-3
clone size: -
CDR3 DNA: TGTGCCAGCAGCTTCCAGACTAGCGGCGCTAGCACAGATACGCAGTATTTT
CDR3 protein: CASSFQTSGASTDTQYF

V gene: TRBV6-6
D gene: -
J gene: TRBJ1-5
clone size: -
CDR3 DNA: TGTGCCACTCAAGACGGAGCCGATCAGCCCCAGCATTTT
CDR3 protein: CATQDGADQPQHF

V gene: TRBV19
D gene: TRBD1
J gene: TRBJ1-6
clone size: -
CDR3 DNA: TGTGCCAGTAGTACCCGGGACAGGCGTAATTCACCCCTCCACTTT
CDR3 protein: CASSTRDRRNSPLHF

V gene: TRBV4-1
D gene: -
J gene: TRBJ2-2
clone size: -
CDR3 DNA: TGCGCCAGCAGCCCGTTCCCCGGGGAGCTGTTTTTT
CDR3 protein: CASSPFPGELFF

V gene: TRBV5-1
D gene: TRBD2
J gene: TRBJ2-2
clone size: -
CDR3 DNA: TGCGCCAGCAGCTTGAGCGGGGGCCGAAAGGAGGGCGGGGAGCTGTTTTTT
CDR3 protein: CASSLSGGRKEGGELFF

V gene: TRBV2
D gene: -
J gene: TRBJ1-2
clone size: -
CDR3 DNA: TGTGCCAGCAGTGCGCGACAGAATCCTAACCTATCATCTGGATATGGCTACACCTTC
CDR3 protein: CASSARQNPNLSSGYGYTF

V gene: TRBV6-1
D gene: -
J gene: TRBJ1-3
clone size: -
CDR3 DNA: TGTGCCAGCAGTGAAGCGGGCGGGAACACCATATATTTT
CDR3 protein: CASSEAGGNTIYF

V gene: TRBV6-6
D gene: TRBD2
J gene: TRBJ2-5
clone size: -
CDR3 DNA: TGTGCCAGCCAGCGGGGGGGCCGAGAGACCCAGTACTTC
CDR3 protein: CASQRGGRETQYF

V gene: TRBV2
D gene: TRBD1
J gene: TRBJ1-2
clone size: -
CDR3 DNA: TGTGCCAGCAGGGGGGACAGCCTTAACTATGGCTACACCTTC
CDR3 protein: CASRGDSLNYGYTF

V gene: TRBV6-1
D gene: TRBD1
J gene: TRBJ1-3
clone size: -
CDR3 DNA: TGTGCCAGCAGTGCAGACAGGGGTAACACCATATATTTT
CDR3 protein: CASSADRGNTIYF

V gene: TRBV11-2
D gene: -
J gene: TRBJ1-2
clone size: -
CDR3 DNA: TGTGCCAGCAGGTCGGCAGGGGTTTACTCAGACTATGGCTACACCTTC
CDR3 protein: CASRSAGVYSDYGYTF

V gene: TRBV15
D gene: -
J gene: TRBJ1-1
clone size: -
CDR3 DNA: TGTGCCACCAGCCGTGGAGGGGTAGGGAACACTGAAGCTTTCTTT
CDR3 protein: CATSRGGVGNTEAFF

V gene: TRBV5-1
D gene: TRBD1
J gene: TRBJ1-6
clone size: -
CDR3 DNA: TGCGCCAGCACTCGAGACAGGGATAATTCACCCCTCCACTTT
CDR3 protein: CASTRDRDNSPLHF

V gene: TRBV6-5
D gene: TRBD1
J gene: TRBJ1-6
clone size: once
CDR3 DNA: TGTGCCAGCAGTTACGGGGGACAGAGTCCACCCCTCCACTTT
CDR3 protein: CASSYGGQSPPLHF

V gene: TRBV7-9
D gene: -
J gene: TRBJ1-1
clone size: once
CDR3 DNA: TGTTCCAGCAGCCCAACCCGGGAGGAAGCTTTCTTT
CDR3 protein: CSSSPTREEAFF

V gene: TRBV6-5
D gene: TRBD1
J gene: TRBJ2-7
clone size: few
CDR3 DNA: TGTGCCAGCATCAAGACAGGGGGCAGCGAGCAGTACTTC
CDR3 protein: CASIKTGGSEQYF

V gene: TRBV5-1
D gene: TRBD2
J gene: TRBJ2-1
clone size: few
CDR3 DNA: TGCGCCAGCAGCCTGACGACTAGCGGGTCCTACAATGAGCAGTTCTTC
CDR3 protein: CASSLTTSGSYNEQFF

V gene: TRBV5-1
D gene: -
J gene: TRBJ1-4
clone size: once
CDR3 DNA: TGCGCCAGCAGCTTGGTCGGAGGGGCTGTGGATGAAAAACTGTTTTTT
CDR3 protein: CASSLVGGAVDEKLFF

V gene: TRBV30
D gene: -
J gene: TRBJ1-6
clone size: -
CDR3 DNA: TGTGCCTGGAGTGTTGGCAGGGACTCATCTAGTTCACCCCTCCACTTT
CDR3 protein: CAWSVGRDSSSSPLHF

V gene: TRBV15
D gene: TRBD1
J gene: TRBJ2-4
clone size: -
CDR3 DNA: TGTGCCACCAGCAGAGAATCGGCCGGGACAGGGGAGGCCAAAGTCAGGAAAAACATTCAGTACTTC
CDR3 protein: CATSRESAGTGEAKVRKNIQYF

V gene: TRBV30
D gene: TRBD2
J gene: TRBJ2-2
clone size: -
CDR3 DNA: TGTGCCTGGAGAGGCCAGCGGGGGGGCCGATCACACACCGGGGAGCTGTTTTTT
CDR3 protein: CAWRGQRGGRSHTGELFF

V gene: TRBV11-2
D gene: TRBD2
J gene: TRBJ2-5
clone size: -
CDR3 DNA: TGTGCCAGCAGCTTAACAGGGACTAGCCACGTCCCGGAGACCCAGTACTTC
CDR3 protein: CASSLTGTSHVPETQYF

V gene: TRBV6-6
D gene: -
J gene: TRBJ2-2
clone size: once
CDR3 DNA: TGTGCCAGCAGTACCACTAGATTAGCCGGGGAGCTGTTTTTT
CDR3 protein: CASSTTRLAGELFF

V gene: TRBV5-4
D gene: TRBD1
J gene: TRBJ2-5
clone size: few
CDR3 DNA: TGTGCCAGCAGCTCAGGGACAGTTCAAGAGACCCAGTACTTC
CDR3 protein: CASSSGTVQETQYF

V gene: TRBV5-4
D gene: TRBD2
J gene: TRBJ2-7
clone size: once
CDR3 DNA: TGTGCCAGCGGTACTAGCGGCACCTACGAGCAGTACTTC
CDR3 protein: CASGTSGTYEQYF

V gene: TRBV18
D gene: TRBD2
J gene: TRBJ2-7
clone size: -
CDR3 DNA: TGTGCCAGCTCACCAACTACCGCGGGGGGGGCCACCGCCTACGAGCAGTACTTC
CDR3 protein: CASSPTTAGGATAYEQYF

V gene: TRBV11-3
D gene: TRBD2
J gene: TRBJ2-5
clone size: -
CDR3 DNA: TGTGCCAGCAGCTTAGAGGTGCGGGGGGCGGCCCAGTACTTC
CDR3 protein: CASSLEVRGAAQYF

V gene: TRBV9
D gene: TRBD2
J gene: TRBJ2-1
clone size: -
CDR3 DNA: TGTGCCAGCAGCGCCGGGACTAGCGGTTCTGAGCAGTTCTTC
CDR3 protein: CASSAGTSGSEQFF

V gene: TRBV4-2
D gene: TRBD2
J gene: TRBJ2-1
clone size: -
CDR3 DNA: TGTGCCAGCAGCGGGACTAGCAACACGGGTCATGAGCAGTTCTTC
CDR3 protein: CASSGTSNTGHEQFF

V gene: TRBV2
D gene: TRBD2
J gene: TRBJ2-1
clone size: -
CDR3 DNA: TGTGCCAGCAGCCTCCACACGACTAGCGGGCTCAAGACTTACAATGAGCAGTTCTTC
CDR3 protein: CASSLHTTSGLKTYNEQFF

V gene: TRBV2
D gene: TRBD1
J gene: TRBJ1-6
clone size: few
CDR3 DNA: TGTGCCAGCTTTGCGACAGGGGCAAATTCACCCCTCCACTTT
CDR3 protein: CASFATGANSPLHF

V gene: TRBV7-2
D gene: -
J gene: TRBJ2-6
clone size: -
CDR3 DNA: TGTGCCAGCAGCTTCTTTCGGGGTTCCGGGGCCAACGTCCTGACTTTC
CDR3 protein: CASSFFRGSGANVLTF

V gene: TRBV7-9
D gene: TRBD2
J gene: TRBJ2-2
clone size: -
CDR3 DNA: TGTGCCAGCAGCCCTAGCGGGGGGAACACCGGGGAGCTGTTTTTT
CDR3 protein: CASSPSGGNTGELFF

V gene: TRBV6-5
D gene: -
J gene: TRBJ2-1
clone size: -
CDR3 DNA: TGTGCCAGCAGTCAGACAGGCTACAATGAGCAGTTCTTC
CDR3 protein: CASSQTGYNEQFF